This TCR beta chain was retrieved from a study of response to subunit inactivated influenza vaccine. Study-wide findings and caveats: A suggestion made by the authors is that each seasonal influenza vaccination recruits few new T cells.

This clonotype was counted between two and nine times. Its specificity is unknown. This CDR3 spans 11 amino acids. V lost 6 bases and J lost 6, with 11 bases in between. Germline V gene data show CDR1 as DFQATT and CDR2 as SNEGSKA (reference sequence). One entry per CDR3 protein results from TCRdb running MiXCR on the RT-PCR reads. The repertoire holds about 780,000 distinct CDR3 sequences, with 18% as singletons. The chain combines TRBV20-1 with TRBJ1-1; D is unclear. The TCR was taken from a man aged 50 to 59 who received an inactivated influenza vaccine. The source material was PBMCs from blood, sampled 4 to 6 days after vaccination. The chain's CDR3 is CSATNNAEAFF. The CDR3 DNA is TGCAGTGCAACCAACAACGCTGAAGCTTTCTTT.